Listed below are T cell receptor beta chains from one sample, sequenced in a study of identical twins. One entry per CDR3 protein results from TCRdb running MiXCR on the 5' RACE reads. The table has under 900,000 distinct CDR3 sequences, 18% seen once. This sample also belongs to another study, concerning T cells expressing NK-cell markers.

Sequencing used PBMCs. The receptor set was obtained from a woman aged 18-29 years in good health. CDR3s include the opening cysteine and the closing phenylalanine or tryptophan. A D gene is named only where the DNA matches it firmly. Where a row states a size, it is once, few, many or the class of an expanded clone; other rows omit it.

len	d_gene	abundance	j_gene	v_gene	CDR3nt	CDR3aa
16	-	few	TRBJ2-7	TRBV15	TGTGCCACCAGCAGAGATTGGGGAGGGGGGACCTACGAGCAGTACTTC	CATSRDWGGGTYEQYF
15	-	-	TRBJ1-1	TRBV6-1	TGTGCCAGCAGTCCTTTAGACAGGTCGGGCACTGAAGCTTTCTTT	CASSPLDRSGTEAFF
13	TRBD1	few	TRBJ2-7	TRBV11-2	TGTGCCAGCAGCTTAGGGACAGGGATGAGTCGGTACTTC	CASSLGTGMSRYF
14	TRBD1	-	TRBJ1-2	TRBV7-2	TGTGCCAGCAGCTTCAGGACAGGGGAGGGTGGCTACACCTTC	CASSFRTGEGGYTF
13	-	-	TRBJ2-5	TRBV6-2/TRBV6-3	TGTGCCAGCAGCTACGGACGACCAGGGGCCCAGTACTTC	CASSYGRPGAQYF
13	TRBD1	many	TRBJ2-7	TRBV11-2	TGTGCCAGCAGCCAGGGACAGCTCTACGAGCAGTACTTC	CASSQGQLYEQYF
12	-	many	TRBJ2-2	TRBV12-3/TRBV12-4	TGTGCCAGCAGTTATAGGCCTGGGGAGCTGTTTTTT	CASSYRPGELFF
15	-	-	TRBJ2-3	TRBV7-2	TGTGCCAGCGGGGTGGGAGGCATCCGGGGAGATACGCAGTATTTT	CASGVGGIRGDTQYF
13	-	-	TRBJ1-1	TRBV20-1	TGCAGTGCTAGACCCGGAGGTCGGACTGAAGCTTTCTTT	CSARPGGRTEAFF
16	TRBD1	-	TRBJ2-7	TRBV11-2	TGTGCCAGCAGCTTCCACAGACAGGGACGCTCCTACGAGCAGTACTTC	CASSFHRQGRSYEQYF
16	-	-	TRBJ2-3	TRBV5-5	TGTGCCAGCAGCTCACAAATCACATTAAGCACAGATACGCAGTATTTT	CASSSQITLSTDTQYF
14	TRBD2	-	TRBJ2-7	TRBV5-6	TGTGCCAGCAGCCCAGGGAGGGAGTTCGACGAGCAGTACTTC	CASSPGREFDEQYF
15	-	-	TRBJ2-5	TRBV5-1	TGCGCCAGCAGCTTGACCGGGACTCGGCAAGAGACCCAGTACTTC	CASSLTGTRQETQYF
14	-	-	TRBJ1-1	TRBV5-1	TGCGCCAGCAGCCCGAGGACGGAGACCACTGAAGCTTTCTTT	CASSPRTETTEAFF
14	-	few	TRBJ2-7	TRBV29-1	TGCAGCGTTGATCAAGGCGTCAACTCCTACGAGCAGTACTTC	CSVDQGVNSYEQYF
14	-	once	TRBJ2-1	TRBV20-1	TGCAGTGCTCCATCGAGGGGGGGGAACAATGAGCAGTTCTTC	CSAPSRGGNNEQFF
16	TRBD2	-	TRBJ2-7	TRBV7-2	TGTGCCAGCAGCTCGCGACGCGGCGGGAGGGCCTACGAGCAGTACTTC	CASSSRRGGRAYEQYF
16	-	few	TRBJ2-3	TRBV4-2	TGTGCCAGCAGCCAACGAGGGGGGCCTAAGACAGATACGCGGTATTTT	CASSQRGGPKTDTRYF
13	-	-	TRBJ1-6	TRBV9	TGTGCCAGCAGCGTAGAGCCCAGACCACCCCTCCACTTT	CASSVEPRPPLHF
19	TRBD2	-	TRBJ2-2	TRBV9	TGTGCCAGCAGCGTGGATACTAGCGGAGGGGGGGCCGTGATCGGGGAGCTGTTTTTT	CASSVDTSGGGAVIGELFF
11	-	-	TRBJ1-1	TRBV12-5	TGTGCTAGCCGGGACAACACTGAAGCTTTCTTT	CASRDNTEAFF
14	-	few	TRBJ2-1	TRBV29-1	TGCAGCGTTCAAGACTCCCACTCCTACAATGAGCAGTTCTTC	CSVQDSHSYNEQFF
14	TRBD2	-	TRBJ2-3	TRBV7-7	TGTGCCAGCAGCATAAGCGGGAGGGCGGGTACGCAGTATTTT	CASSISGRAGTQYF
13	-	many	TRBJ2-5	TRBV5-1	TGCGCCAGCAGCTTGCGACGGGAAGAGACCCAGTACTTC	CASSLRREETQYF
13	-	few	TRBJ1-4	TRBV7-9	TGTGCCAGCAGCTTTTCAGCCAATGAAAAACTGTTTTTT	CASSFSANEKLFF
16	-	many	TRBJ2-6	TRBV10-3	TGTGCCATCAGTGAGTCCCGGACAGTTGGGGCCAACGTCCTGACTTTC	CAISESRTVGANVLTF
11	-	-	TRBJ1-2	TRBV20-1	TGCAGTGCTTCCACTAACTATGGCTACACCTTC	CSASTNYGYTF
15	-	-	TRBJ2-1	TRBV7-9	TGTGCCAGCAGCTTAGGACCGGGACCCTACAATGAGCAGTTCTTC	CASSLGPGPYNEQFF
14	TRBD2	many	TRBJ2-1	TRBV7-9	TGTGCCAGCAGCCCCTTAGCGGGAGGAAATGAGCAGTTCTTC	CASSPLAGGNEQFF
14	TRBD2	few	TRBJ2-7	TRBV11-3	TGTGCCAGCAGCTTAGGGGGACTAGTCCACGAGCAGTACTTC	CASSLGGLVHEQYF
15	-	-	TRBJ2-1	TRBV2	TGTGCCAGCAGTGAACCCTGGCAGGGGGGCTTTGAGCAGTTCTTC	CASSEPWQGGFEQFF
17	TRBD1	few	TRBJ1-6	TRBV6-5	TGTGCCAGCAGTTTCGGACAGGGCAGCTCCTATAATTCACCCCTCCACTTT	CASSFGQGSSYNSPLHF
15	TRBD2	-	TRBJ2-5	TRBV15	TGTGCCACTCATAGGACTAGCGGGGCAGAAGAGACCCAGTACTTC	CATHRTSGAEETQYF
16	-	-	TRBJ1-4	TRBV7-2	TGTGCCAGCAGCGTAAGAGTAGGGTCGGCTAATGAAAAACTGTTTTTT	CASSVRVGSANEKLFF
16	-	-	TRBJ2-1	TRBV5-5	TGTGCCAGCAGCTTGACGATAGCCGGGGGAAGCAATGAGCAGTTCTTC	CASSLTIAGGSNEQFF
14	-	few	TRBJ2-3	TRBV5-4	TGTGCCAGCAGCCCCACCAAGGGCACAGATACGCAGTATTTT	CASSPTKGTDTQYF
13	-	few	TRBJ1-1	TRBV10-2	TGCGCCAGCAGTGGCCTGCCGAACACTGAAGCTTTCTTT	CASSGLPNTEAFF
12	-	few	TRBJ1-2	TRBV12-3/TRBV12-4	TGTGCCAGCAGGTATCGGTTATCGGGCTACACCTTC	CASRYRLSGYTF
16	TRBD1	-	TRBJ1-6	TRBV20-1	TGCAGTGCTAGAGACGAGAGACAGGGGGGAAATTCACCCCTCCACTTT	CSARDERQGGNSPLHF
15	-	few	TRBJ1-6	TRBV12-3/TRBV12-4	TGTGCCAGCAGTTTGAGTCCAGGGAAGAATTCACCCCTCCACTTT	CASSLSPGKNSPLHF
12	-	few	TRBJ2-1	TRBV11-2	TGTGCCAGCAGCTTACACTGGAATGAGCAGTTCTTC	CASSLHWNEQFF
15	TRBD2	-	TRBJ2-3	TRBV7-8	TGTGCCAGCAGCGCTCGGGAGGGTTCCACAGATACGCAGTATTTT	CASSAREGSTDTQYF
16	-	many	TRBJ2-2	TRBV7-9	TGTGCCAGCAGCCAAGGGGACCTTTCGAACACCGGGGAGCTGTTTTTT	CASSQGDLSNTGELFF
15	-	few	TRBJ2-7	TRBV20-1	TGCAGTGCTAGAGATATTTCGTCGGGCCTCTACGAGCAGTACTTC	CSARDISSGLYEQYF
17	-	few	TRBJ2-2	TRBV10-1	TGCGCCAGCAGTGACTTTGGAAGGGGTGGTGTGGCCGGGGAGCTGTTTTTT	CASSDFGRGGVAGELFF
13	-	few	TRBJ2-7	TRBV5-6	TGTGCCAGCAATTCGGACAGTCCCTACGAGCAGTACTTC	CASNSDSPYEQYF
13	-	-	TRBJ1-6	TRBV5-1	TGCGCCAGCAGCTTAAGCCAGCGGGGGCCCCTCCACTTT	CASSLSQRGPLHF
14	-	-	TRBJ1-1	TRBV6-5	TGTGCCAGCAGTTACTCCCGGGCCGCCACTGAAGCTTTCTTT	CASSYSRAATEAFF
13	TRBD1	-	TRBJ1-2	TRBV20-1	TGCAGTGCTGTTACAGGGGGGAAGTATGGCTACACCTTC	CSAVTGGKYGYTF
13	-	few	TRBJ2-1	TRBV5-1	TGTGCCAGCAGCTTAGATCCCGGCAATGAGCAGTTCTTC	CASSLDPGNEQFF
16	-	-	TRBJ2-7	TRBV12-3/TRBV12-4	TGTGCCAGCAGAAAGACAACCGGGACTCTTTACTACGAGCAGTACTTC	CASRKTTGTLYYEQYF
15	TRBD1	-	TRBJ1-4	TRBV25-1	TGTGCCAGCAGTGATCCTGGGACAGGGAGGGAAAAACTGTTTTTT	CASSDPGTGREKLFF
15	-	few	TRBJ2-3	TRBV21-1	TGTGCCAGCAGCAAAGGGCAGGGGACGACAGATACGCAGTATTTT	CASSKGQGTTDTQYF